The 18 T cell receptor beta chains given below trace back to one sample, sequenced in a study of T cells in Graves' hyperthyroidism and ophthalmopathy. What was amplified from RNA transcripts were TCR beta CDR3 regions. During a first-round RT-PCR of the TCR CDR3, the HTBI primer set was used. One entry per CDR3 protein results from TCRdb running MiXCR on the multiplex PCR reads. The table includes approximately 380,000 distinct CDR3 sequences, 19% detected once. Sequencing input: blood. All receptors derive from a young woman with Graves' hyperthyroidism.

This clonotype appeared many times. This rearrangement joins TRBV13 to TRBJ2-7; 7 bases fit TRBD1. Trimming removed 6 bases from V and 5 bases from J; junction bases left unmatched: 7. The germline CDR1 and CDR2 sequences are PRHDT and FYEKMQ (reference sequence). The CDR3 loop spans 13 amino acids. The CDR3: CASSTNRGHEQYF. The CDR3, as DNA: TGTGCCAGCAGTACTAACAGGGGCCACGAGCAGTACTTC.

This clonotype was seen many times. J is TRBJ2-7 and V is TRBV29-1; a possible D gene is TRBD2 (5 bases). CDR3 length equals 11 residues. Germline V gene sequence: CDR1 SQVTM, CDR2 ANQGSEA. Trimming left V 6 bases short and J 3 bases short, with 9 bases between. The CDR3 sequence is CSVTEGYEQYF. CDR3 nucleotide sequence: TGCAGCGTGACTGAGGGCTACGAGCAGTACTTC.

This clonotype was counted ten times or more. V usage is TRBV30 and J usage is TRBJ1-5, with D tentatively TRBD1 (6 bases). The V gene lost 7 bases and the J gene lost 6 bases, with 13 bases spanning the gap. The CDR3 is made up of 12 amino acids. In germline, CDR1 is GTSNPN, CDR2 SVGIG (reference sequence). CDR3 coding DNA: TGTGCCTCAGGGGAGGGAGGTCAGCCCCAGCATTTT. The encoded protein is CASGEGGQPQHF.

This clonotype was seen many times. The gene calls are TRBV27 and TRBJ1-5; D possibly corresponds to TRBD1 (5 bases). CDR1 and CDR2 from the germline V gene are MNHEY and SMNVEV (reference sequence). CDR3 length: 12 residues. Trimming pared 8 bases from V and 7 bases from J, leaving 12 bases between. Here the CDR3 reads CASATGVQPQHF. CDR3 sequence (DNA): TGTGCCAGCGCCACGGGGGTACAGCCCCAGCATTTT.

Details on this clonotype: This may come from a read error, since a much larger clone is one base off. CDR3 DNA sequence: TGTGCCAGCATCTTGGATTACATCGGCAATCAGCCCCAGCATTTT. This translates into CASILDYIGNQPQHF. V and J are TRBV7-8 and TRBJ1-5; D is unclear. The germline V gene has CDR1 SGHVS and CDR2 FQNEAQ. The V end was cut by 7 bases, the J end by 2 bases, with 15 bases between. The CDR3 has 15 amino acids.

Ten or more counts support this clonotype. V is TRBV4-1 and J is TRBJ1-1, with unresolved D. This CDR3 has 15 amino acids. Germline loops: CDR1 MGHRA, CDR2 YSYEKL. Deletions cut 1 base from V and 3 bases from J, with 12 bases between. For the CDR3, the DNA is TGCGCCAGCAGCCAAGGTGCACTTACGGACACTGAAGCTTTCTTT. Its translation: CASSQGALTDTEAFF.

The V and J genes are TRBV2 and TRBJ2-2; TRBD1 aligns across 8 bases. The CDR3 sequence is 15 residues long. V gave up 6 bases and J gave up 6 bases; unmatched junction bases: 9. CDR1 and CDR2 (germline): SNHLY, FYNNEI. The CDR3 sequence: CASSFRDRLAGELFF. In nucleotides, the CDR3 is TGTGCCAGCAGCTTTCGGGACAGGTTAGCCGGGGAGCTGTTTTTT.

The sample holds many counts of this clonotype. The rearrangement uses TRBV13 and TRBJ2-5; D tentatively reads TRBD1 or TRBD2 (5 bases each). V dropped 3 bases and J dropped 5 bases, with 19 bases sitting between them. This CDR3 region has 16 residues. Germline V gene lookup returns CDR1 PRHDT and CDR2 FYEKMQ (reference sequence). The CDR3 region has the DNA TGTGCCAGCAGCTTCGGGACGACCGGCCTCGAGGAGACCCAGTACTTC. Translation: CASSFGTTGLEETQYF.

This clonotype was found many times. CDR3: CASSFGDSNQPQHF. Written as DNA, the CDR3 is TGTGCCAGCAGTTTCGGGGATAGCAATCAGCCCCAGCATTTT. The V gene is TRBV12-3 or TRBV12-4, the J gene TRBJ1-5; D gene ambiguous. Trimming cost V 3 bases and J 0 bases, with 6 bases left between them. The CDR3 covers 14 residues.

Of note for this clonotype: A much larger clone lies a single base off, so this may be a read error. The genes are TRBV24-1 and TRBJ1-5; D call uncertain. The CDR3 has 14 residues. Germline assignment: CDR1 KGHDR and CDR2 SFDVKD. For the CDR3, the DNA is TGTGCCATCAGTCCCCAAGGGAGCAATCAGCCCCAGCATTTT. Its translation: CAISPQGSNQPQHF.

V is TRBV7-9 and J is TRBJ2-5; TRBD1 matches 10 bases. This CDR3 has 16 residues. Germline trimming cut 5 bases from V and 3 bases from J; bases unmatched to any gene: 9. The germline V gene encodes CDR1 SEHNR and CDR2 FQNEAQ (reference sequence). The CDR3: CASSPPRTGGEETQYF. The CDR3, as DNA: TGTGCCAGCAGCCCCCCGAGGACAGGGGGTGAAGAGACCCAGTACTTC.

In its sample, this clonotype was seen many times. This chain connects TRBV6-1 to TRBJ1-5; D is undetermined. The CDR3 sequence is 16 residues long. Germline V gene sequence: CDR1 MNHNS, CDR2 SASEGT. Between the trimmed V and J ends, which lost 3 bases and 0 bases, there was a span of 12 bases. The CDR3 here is CASSERAGLSNQPQHF. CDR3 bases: TGTGCCAGCAGTGAGAGGGCAGGACTTAGCAATCAGCCCCAGCATTTT.

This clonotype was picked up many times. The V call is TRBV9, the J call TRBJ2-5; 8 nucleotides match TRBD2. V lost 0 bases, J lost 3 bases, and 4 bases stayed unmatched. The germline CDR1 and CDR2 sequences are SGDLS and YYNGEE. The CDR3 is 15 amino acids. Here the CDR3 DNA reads TGTGCCAGCAGCGTAGGACGCGGGGGGAAAGAGACCCAGTACTTC. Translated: CASSVGRGGKETQYF.

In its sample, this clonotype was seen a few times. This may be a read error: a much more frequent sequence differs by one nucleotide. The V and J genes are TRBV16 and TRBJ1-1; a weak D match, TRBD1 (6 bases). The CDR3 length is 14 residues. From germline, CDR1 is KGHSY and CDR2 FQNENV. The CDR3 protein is CASSQTGLNTEACF. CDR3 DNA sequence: TGTGCCAGCAGCCAGACAGGTCTGAACACTGAAGCTTGCTTT.

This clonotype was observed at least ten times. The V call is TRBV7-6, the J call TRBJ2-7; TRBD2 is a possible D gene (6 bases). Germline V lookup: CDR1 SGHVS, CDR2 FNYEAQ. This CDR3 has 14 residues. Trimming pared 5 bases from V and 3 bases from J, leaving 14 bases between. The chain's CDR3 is CASSPIGGVYEQYF. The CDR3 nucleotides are TGTGCCAGCAGCCCTATCGGGGGAGTCTACGAGCAGTACTTC.

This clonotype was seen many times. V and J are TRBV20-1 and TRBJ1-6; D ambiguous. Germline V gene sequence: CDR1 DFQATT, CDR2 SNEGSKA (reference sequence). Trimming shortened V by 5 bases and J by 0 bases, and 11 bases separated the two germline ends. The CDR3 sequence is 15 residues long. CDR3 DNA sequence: TGCAGTGCTCCGGACGGTAGCTCCTATAATTCACCCCTCCACTTT. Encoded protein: CSAPDGSSYNSPLHF.

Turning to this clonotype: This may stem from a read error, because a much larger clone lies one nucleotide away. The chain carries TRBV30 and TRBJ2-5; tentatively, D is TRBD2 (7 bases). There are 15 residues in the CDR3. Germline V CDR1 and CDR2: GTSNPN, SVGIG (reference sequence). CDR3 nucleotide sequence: TGTGCCTGGACGACTAGCTACTGGGGGCAAGAGACCAAGTACTTC. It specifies CAWTTSYWGQETKYF.

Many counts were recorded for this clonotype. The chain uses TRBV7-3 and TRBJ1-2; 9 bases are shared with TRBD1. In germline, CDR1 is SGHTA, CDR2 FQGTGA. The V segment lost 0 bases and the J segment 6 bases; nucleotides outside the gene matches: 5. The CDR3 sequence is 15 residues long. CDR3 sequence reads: CASSLTSGQGNGYTF. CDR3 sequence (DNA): TGTGCCAGCAGCTTAACTTCAGGACAGGGGAATGGCTACACCTTC.